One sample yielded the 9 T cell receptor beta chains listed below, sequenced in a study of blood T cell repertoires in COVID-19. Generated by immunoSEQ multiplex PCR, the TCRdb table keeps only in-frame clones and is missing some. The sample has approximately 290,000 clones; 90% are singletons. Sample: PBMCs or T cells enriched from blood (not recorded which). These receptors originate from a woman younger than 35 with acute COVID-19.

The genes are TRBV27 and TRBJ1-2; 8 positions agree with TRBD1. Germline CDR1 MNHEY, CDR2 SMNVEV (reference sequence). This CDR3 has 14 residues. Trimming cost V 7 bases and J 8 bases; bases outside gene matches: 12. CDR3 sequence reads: CASTRTGRWSGYTF. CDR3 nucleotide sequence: TGTGCCAGCACCCGGACAGGGAGGTGGTCCGGCTACACCTTC.

The CDR3 region is CSVDRGQGTEAFF. CDR3 in DNA: TGCAGCGTTGACAGGGGGCAGGGCACTGAAGCTTTCTTT. This rearrangement joins TRBV29-1 to TRBJ1-1, with 8 bases fitting TRBD1. Trimming at V came to 3 bases and at J to 4 bases, leaving 4 bases not matched to a gene. Germline assignment: CDR1 SQVTM and CDR2 ANQGSEA. The CDR3 consists of 13 residues.

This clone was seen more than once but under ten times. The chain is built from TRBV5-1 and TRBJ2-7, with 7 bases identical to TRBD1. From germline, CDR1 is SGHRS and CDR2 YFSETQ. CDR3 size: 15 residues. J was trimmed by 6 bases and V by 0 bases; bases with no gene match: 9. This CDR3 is CASSLAGTDLSEQYF. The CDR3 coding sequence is TGCGCCAGCAGCTTGGCCGGGACAGATCTTTCCGAGCAGTACTTC.

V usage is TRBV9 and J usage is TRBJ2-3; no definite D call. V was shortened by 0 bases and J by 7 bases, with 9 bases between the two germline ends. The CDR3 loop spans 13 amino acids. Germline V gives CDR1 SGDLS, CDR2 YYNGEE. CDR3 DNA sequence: TGTGCCAGCAGCGTAGGAAATAGCAATACGCAGTATTTT. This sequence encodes CASSVGNSNTQYF. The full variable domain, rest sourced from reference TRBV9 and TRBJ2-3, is DSGVTQTPKHLITATGQRVTLRCSPRSGDLSVYWYQQSLDQGLQFLIQYYNGEERAKGNILERFSAQQFPDLHSELNLSSLELGDSALYFCASSVGNSNTQYFGPGTRLTVL.

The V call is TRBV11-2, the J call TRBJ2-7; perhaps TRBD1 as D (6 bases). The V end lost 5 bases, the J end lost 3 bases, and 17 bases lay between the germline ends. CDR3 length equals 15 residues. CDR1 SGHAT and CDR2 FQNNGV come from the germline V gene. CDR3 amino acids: CASSHGWDKSYEQYF. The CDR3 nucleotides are TGTGCCAGCAGCCACGGTTGGGACAAGAGCTACGAGCAGTACTTC.

This CDR3 is CASREQQGAGNTIYF. The CDR3 nucleotides read TGTGCCAGCAGGGAACAACAGGGGGCTGGAAACACCATATATTTT. The J gene is TRBJ1-3, the V gene TRBV7-9; TRBD1 matches 8 bases. The CDR3 has 15 residues. Germline assignment: CDR1 SEHNR and CDR2 FQNEAQ (reference sequence). V was clipped by 6 bases and J by 2 bases; unmatched bases: 6.

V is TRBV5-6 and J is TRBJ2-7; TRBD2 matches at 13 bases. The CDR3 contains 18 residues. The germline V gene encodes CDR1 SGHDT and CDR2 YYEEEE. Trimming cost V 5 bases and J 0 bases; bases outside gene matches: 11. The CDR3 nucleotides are TGTGCCAGCAGGAGTGCCGGACTAGCGGGAGACCTCTCCTACGAGCAGTACTTC. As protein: CASRSAGLAGDLSYEQYF.

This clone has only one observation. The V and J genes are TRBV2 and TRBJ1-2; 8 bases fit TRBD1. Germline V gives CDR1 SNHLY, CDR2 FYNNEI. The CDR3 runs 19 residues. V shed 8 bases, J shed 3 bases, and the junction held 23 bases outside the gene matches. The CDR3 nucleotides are TGTGCCAGCCAACCATTGCGGACAGGGATGGCTTTGTTGTACTATGGCTACACCTTC. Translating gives CASQPLRTGMALLYYGYTF.

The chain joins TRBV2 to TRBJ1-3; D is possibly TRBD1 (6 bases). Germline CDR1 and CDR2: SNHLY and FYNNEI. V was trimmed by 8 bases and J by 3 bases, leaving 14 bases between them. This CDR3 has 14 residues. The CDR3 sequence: CASSDRIGGNTIYF. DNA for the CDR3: TGTGCCAGCTCCGACAGGATAGGTGGAAACACCATATATTTT.